This TCR beta chain was recovered during a study of blood T cell repertoires in COVID-19. Study-wide background: Donors in the United States, Italy and Spain gave samples during acute or convalescent COVID-19. In each case, the material was cDNA or gDNA derived from T cells, B-cell-depleted T cells, or PBMCs.

This CDR3 contains 12 residues. V lost 0 bases to trimming and J lost 6 bases, with 4 bases between them. The germline CDR1 and CDR2 sequences are SGHTA and FQGNSA. Seattle enrolled patients during active infection and tracked them longitudinally. Methods used by the authors: Amplification from reference gene primers served as the basis for estimated nucleated cell counts. Sequencing was performed with immunoSEQ multiplex PCR; in TCRdb, only in-frame clones are kept and a portion is missing. V and J calls and clone size are copied from that table; D and trimming were computed from the DNA. The sample yields 250,000 to 350,000 clones, about nine tenths seen once.

Material for sequencing was peripheral blood. V and J are TRBV7-2 and TRBJ2-3; D is unclear. The receptor's source is a woman in her forties or fifties with COVID-19, enrolled during active disease. The CDR3: CASSLAPDTQYF. The CDR3 bases are TGTGCCAGCAGCTTAGCTCCGGATACGCAGTATTTT.